Sequencing of this T cell receptor (beta chain) was carried out in a study of T cells after yellow fever vaccination. Study-wide findings and caveats: Faster peaking, at day 5 versus 15, marked a secondary response that was weaker. Overlap between CD4 and CD8 compartments was detected for a small share of clonotypes. Abundant clonotypes from the bulk population could get into FACS-sorted repertoires as contaminants.

Ten or more counts support this clonotype. The target antigen is unknown. CDR3 length: 14 amino acids. CDR1 is ENHRY, CDR2 SYGVKD, per germline. Trimming removed 2 bases at V and 0 bases at J, with 5 bases between. By 5'RACE template switching, TCR cDNA was produced, with a universal primer site and UMIs added in the process. TCRdb re-called the 5' RACE reads with MiXCR, one entry per CDR3 protein. In the table there are about 60,000 distinct CDR3 sequences, around 6.5% of which are singletons. J is TRBJ2-1 and V is TRBV10-3; D is undetermined. The input for sequencing was CD8+ T cells sorted from PBMCs, taken on the day of the first yellow fever vaccination. This clonotype was sampled from a man between 18 and 35 years old who received the YFV17D yellow fever vaccine. The DNA of the CDR3 is TGTGCCATCAGTGAGCAGAGCTCCTACAATGAGCAGTTCTTC. This encodes CAISEQSSYNEQFF.